This TCR beta chain was found in a study of regulatory dendritic cells for organ transplantation. Whole-study results and caveats: Memory T cells were less diverse than naive, with memory CD8+ most oligoclonal. Mature dendritic cells appeared to drive more memory CD8+ clonal expansion than regulatory ones.

The count of this clone is one. The antigen is unknown. Looked up from germline, CDR1 is MGHRA and CDR2 is YSYEKL. The V gene lost 1 base and the J gene lost 5 bases, with 11 bases spanning the gap. The length of the CDR3 is 14 residues. Naive CD45RA+ and memory CD45RO+ CD4+ or CD8+ T cells were FACS-sorted. Sequencing was performed with immunoSEQ multiplex PCR; in TCRdb, only in-frame clones are kept and a portion is missing. The sample holds 30,000 to 40,000 clones; 75% to 95% are singletons and the top ten take about 0.11%. The chain employs TRBV4-1 and TRBJ1-2, with unresolved D. The receptor comes from a human donor in good health. The sequenced sample consisted of naive CD8+ T cells from blood. Documented subset: CD45RA+ naive T cells. The CDR3 region is CASSQGQDRYGYTF. CDR3 DNA: TGCGCCAGCAGCCAAGGCCAGGACCGGTATGGCTACACCTTC.